Listed below are T cell receptor beta chains from one sample, sequenced in a study of identical twins. Using its own MiXCR run on the 5' RACE reads, TCRdb lists one record per CDR3 protein. The repertoire includes roughly 690,000 distinct CDR3 sequences, less than 25% of them detected once, and approximately 4.3% sits in the top ten. These data were also filed under a second study, of T cells expressing NK-cell markers.

Sequencing was performed on PBMCs. These receptors were obtained from a woman between 18 and 29 years old in good health. Each CDR3 is given with its conserved first and last residue. A D gene is named only where the DNA matches it firmly. A clone size is listed for some rows: how often the clone was seen (once, few, many), or a class if it is expanded.

d_call: -; j_call: TRBJ2-3; clone_size: few; v_call: TRBV5-5; cdr3_aa: CASSLGGITDTQYF; cdr3_nt: TGTGCCAGCAGCTTGGGGGGCATCACAGATACGCAGTATTTT
d_call: -; j_call: TRBJ2-2; clone_size: -; v_call: TRBV5-1; cdr3_aa: CASSLLDGADTGELFF; cdr3_nt: TGCGCCAGCAGCTTGCTAGACGGGGCTGACACCGGGGAGCTGTTTTTT
d_call: -; j_call: TRBJ2-5; clone_size: few; v_call: TRBV4-3; cdr3_aa: CASSQDTEVETQYF; cdr3_nt: TGCGCCAGCAGCCAAGATACCGAGGTAGAGACCCAGTACTTC
d_call: TRBD2; j_call: TRBJ2-5; clone_size: few; v_call: TRBV20-1; cdr3_aa: CSASRGGNQETQYF; cdr3_nt: TGCAGTGCCTCTCGGGGGGGAAACCAAGAGACCCAGTACTTC
d_call: TRBD1; j_call: TRBJ2-7; clone_size: once; v_call: TRBV4-1; cdr3_aa: CASSPWDRGYEQYF; cdr3_nt: TGCGCCAGCAGCCCCTGGGACAGGGGCTACGAGCAGTACTTC
d_call: -; j_call: TRBJ2-3; clone_size: -; v_call: TRBV12-3/TRBV12-4; cdr3_aa: CASRTGFRTDTQYF; cdr3_nt: TGTGCCAGCAGGACAGGTTTTAGGACAGATACGCAGTATTTT
d_call: TRBD1; j_call: TRBJ1-1; clone_size: -; v_call: TRBV10-3; cdr3_aa: CAIKEDRGANTEAFF; cdr3_nt: TGTGCCATCAAAGAGGACAGGGGGGCGAACACTGAAGCTTTCTTT
d_call: -; j_call: TRBJ2-5; clone_size: few; v_call: TRBV11-2; cdr3_aa: CASSPARQETQYF; cdr3_nt: TGTGCCAGCAGTCCAGCTAGACAAGAGACCCAGTACTTC
d_call: TRBD1; j_call: TRBJ2-2; clone_size: -; v_call: TRBV6-1; cdr3_aa: CASSPRDRGFGELFF; cdr3_nt: TGTGCCAGCAGTCCCCGGGACAGGGGATTCGGGGAGCTGTTTTTT
d_call: TRBD2; j_call: TRBJ2-7; clone_size: few; v_call: TRBV20-1; cdr3_aa: CSARSTSGNSYEQYF; cdr3_nt: TGCAGTGCTAGGTCGACTAGCGGAAATTCCTACGAGCAGTACTTC
d_call: -; j_call: TRBJ2-1; clone_size: -; v_call: TRBV12-3/TRBV12-4; cdr3_aa: CASSLLHGRSEQFF; cdr3_nt: TGTGCCAGCAGTTTACTTCACGGGAGAAGCGAGCAGTTCTTC
d_call: TRBD1; j_call: TRBJ2-1; clone_size: -; v_call: TRBV24-1; cdr3_aa: CATSGAQGASDEQFF; cdr3_nt: TGTGCCACCAGCGGTGCACAGGGGGCGTCGGATGAGCAGTTCTTC
d_call: -; j_call: TRBJ1-4; clone_size: few; v_call: TRBV7-9; cdr3_aa: CASSDTQGPTNEKLFF; cdr3_nt: TGTGCCAGCAGCGACACACAGGGACCAACTAATGAAAAACTGTTTTTT
d_call: TRBD1; j_call: TRBJ1-2; clone_size: -; v_call: TRBV12-3/TRBV12-4; cdr3_aa: CASSFRGTDGYTF; cdr3_nt: TGTGCCAGCAGTTTTAGGGGGACAGACGGCTACACCTTC